Presented here are 13 T cell receptor beta chains from one specimen sequenced in a study of blood T cell repertoires in COVID-19. Using immunoSEQ multiplex PCR, the repertoire was profiled, and TCRdb retains in-frame clones only, with some absent. The data show roughly 40,000 clones, 70% to 85% seen once. The sample was peripheral blood. The receptors shown here come from a human donor with acute or convalescent COVID-19. The donor label of this sample is uncertain.

The J gene is TRBJ1-5, the V gene TRBV9, with a tentative D call TRBD1 (6 bases). This CDR3 has 14 residues. Per the germline V gene, CDR1 is SGDLS and CDR2 is YYNGEE. The V end lost 4 bases, the J end lost 1 base, and 9 bases lay between the germline ends. CDR3 loop: CASSRTDSNQPQHF. The CDR3 DNA reads TGTGCCAGCAGCCGGACAGACAGCAATCAGCCCCAGCATTTT.

This clone occurred once. The J gene is TRBJ1-2, the V gene TRBV10-1, with TRBD1 matching over 11 bases. The V gene's germline CDR1 is WNHNN and CDR2 SYGVQD (reference sequence). V was pared by 3 bases and J by 7 bases, with 10 bases of the junction left unmatched. CDR3 size: 16 residues. CDR3 sequence: CASSDGTGGNSGGYTF. The CDR3 bases are TGCGCCAGCAGTGACGGGACAGGGGGGAATTCTGGTGGCTACACCTTC.

This clone was counted once. The genes are TRBV19 and TRBJ2-3; the match to TRBD2 covers 13 bases. The CDR3 spans 17 residues. After removal of 9 bases from V and 4 bases from J, the junction contained 13 bases not matched to a gene. Germline V lookup: CDR1 LNHDA, CDR2 SQIVND (reference sequence). The CDR3 loop is CASTTSGGPPAPDTQYF. In DNA form, the CDR3 reads TGTGCCAGCACGACTAGCGGGGGGCCCCCTGCACCAGATACGCAGTATTTT.

CDR3 in amino acids: CASSLAGGETQYF. In DNA form, the CDR3 reads TGTGCCAGCAGCTTAGCAGGGGGAGAGACCCAGTACTTC. The chain links TRBV11-3 to TRBJ2-5, with 7 nucleotides matching TRBD1. Trimming removed 1 base from V and 4 bases from J; junction bases left unmatched: 0. This CDR3 spans 13 amino acids. Germline CDR1 and CDR2: SGHNT and YENEEA.

This rearrangement joins TRBV4-3 to TRBJ1-5; D might be TRBD1 (5 bases). CDR3 length equals 15 residues. Trimming left V 4 bases short and J 0 bases short, with 10 bases between. Germline values: CDR1 LGHNA, CDR2 YSLEER. The CDR3: CASSLGHNSNQPQHF. The CDR3 DNA follows: TGCGCCAGCAGCCTAGGACACAATAGCAATCAGCCCCAGCATTTT.

Worth noting for this clone: A junction boundary mismatches the germline segment, possibly from a read error. V is TRBV7-7 and J is TRBJ2-1; 8 positions agree with TRBD2. CDR1 is SSHAT and CDR2 is FNYEAQ in the germline V gene (reference sequence). This CDR3 region has 15 residues. For the CDR3, the DNA is TGTGCTAGCAGCTCCGGGGGGGCCTCCTACAATGAGCAGTTCTTC. This gives the protein CASSSGGASYNEQFF. Full variable domain (outside the CDR3, taken from reference TRBV7-7 and TRBJ2-1): GAGVSQSPRYKVTKRGQDVTLRCDPISSHATLYWYQQALGQGPEFLTYFNYEAQPDKSGLPSDRFSAERPEGSISTLTIQRTEQRDSAMYRCASSSGGASYNEQFFGPGTRLTVL.

This clone appeared a single time. The chain employs TRBV4-2 and TRBJ2-1, with 7 bases that match TRBD1. Per germline, CDR1 LGHNA and CDR2 YNFKEQ. CDR3 length equals 14 residues. After removal of 5 bases from V and 7 bases from J, the junction contained 8 bases not matched to a gene. CDR3 bases: TGTGCCAGCAGCTTGACCGACAGGGTTAATGAGCAGTTCTTC. It is translated as CASSLTDRVNEQFF.

This chain links TRBV9 with TRBJ1-6; TRBD1 agrees at 9 bases. The V and J ends lost 4 bases and 7 bases, in that order; junction bases with no gene match: 6. Germline CDR1 is SGDLS and CDR2 is YYNGEE. This CDR3 has 15 amino acids. The CDR3 DNA reads as TGTGCCAGCAGCCCCCGGGACAGGGAAAATTCACCCCTCCACTTT. It yields the protein CASSPRDRENSPLHF.

The V call is TRBV19, the J call TRBJ1-1; 9 nucleotides agree with TRBD1. This CDR3 has 14 amino acids. In germline, CDR1 is LNHDA, CDR2 SQIVND (reference sequence). V was clipped by 6 bases and J by 4 bases; unmatched bases: 6. The CDR3 is CASSQQGAGTEAFF. CDR3 DNA: TGTGCCAGTAGCCAACAGGGGGCGGGCACTGAAGCTTTCTTT.

The chain links TRBV29-1 to TRBJ2-1, with a weak D call TRBD2 (6 bases). The CDR3 contains 14 residues. With 6 bases removed from V and 7 bases from J, the gap between germline ends came to 19 bases. Germline V gene sequence: CDR1 SQVTM, CDR2 ANQGSEA. In nucleotides, the CDR3 is TGCAGCGTACAACTAGCCCAGCCGGGGAATGAGCAGTTCTTC. This sequence encodes CSVQLAQPGNEQFF.

The rearrangement links TRBV4-1 to TRBJ2-7, with D perhaps TRBD2 (5 bases). CDR3 size: 15 residues. The V gene lost 1 base and the J gene lost 3 bases, with 13 bases spanning the gap. Germline V gene lookup returns CDR1 MGHRA and CDR2 YSYEKL. The chain's CDR3 is CASSQVDGSGYEQYF. DNA for the CDR3: TGCGCCAGCAGCCAAGTGGACGGAAGCGGCTACGAGCAGTACTTC.

V usage is TRBV5-1 and J usage is TRBJ1-1; tentatively, D is TRBD1 (6 bases). The CDR3 loop spans 13 amino acids. The V end lost 0 bases, the J end lost 7 bases, and 10 bases lay between the germline ends. The germline V gene has CDR1 SGHRS and CDR2 YFSETQ. CDR3 region: CASSLDRDFEAFF. The DNA of the CDR3 is TGCGCCAGCAGCTTGGACAGGGATTTTGAAGCTTTCTTT.

The chain joins TRBV5-1 to TRBJ2-7, with D tentatively TRBD1 (5 bases). CDR1 and CDR2 from the germline V gene are SGHRS and YFSETQ. This CDR3 comprises 14 residues. V was trimmed by 0 bases and J by 3 bases, leaving 10 bases between them. The CDR3 protein is CASSLVQGDYEQYF. In DNA form, the CDR3 reads TGCGCCAGCAGCTTGGTTCAGGGCGACTACGAGCAGTACTTC.